The 26 T cell receptor beta chains in this list originate from one sample, sequenced in a study of OX40 agonist ivuxolimab in advanced cancers. Library construction relied on the immunoSEQ multiplex PCR assay. TCRdb's version of the immuneACCESS table is confined to in-frame rearrangements and falls short of the full clone set. An unresolved V gene accounts for under half of the shortfall where checked; the remainder is of unknown origin. This sample has over 65,000 clones in its table, and 86% of those were observed once. The biggest ten clones account for around 6.3% of the sample. Material: CD4+ or CD8+ T cells sorted from blood, obtained in a trial of the OX40 agonist ivuxolimab. The receptors were gathered from an adult with an advanced solid tumor such as melanoma, head and neck, liver or kidney cancer.

This chain links TRBV18 with TRBJ2-4, with D possibly matching TRBD1 (5 bases). The CDR3 is made up of 16 amino acids. Germline assignment: CDR1 KGHSH and CDR2 LQKENI. V lost 5 bases to trimming and J lost 1 base, with 15 bases between them. This CDR3 reads CASSVQGMGAKNIQYF. The CDR3 coding sequence is TGTGCCAGCTCAGTTCAGGGTATGGGTGCCAAAAACATTCAGTACTTC.

This clone has just one count. The chain is built from TRBV11-2 and TRBJ1-3; the D is unclear. Looked up from germline, CDR1 is SGHAT and CDR2 is FQNNGV. Trimming shortened V by 3 bases and J by 4 bases, and 7 bases separated the two germline ends. The CDR3 runs 13 residues. The CDR3 here is CASSFSEGNTIYF. For the CDR3, the DNA is TGTGCCAGCAGCTTTTCAGAGGGAAACACCATATATTTT.

The genes are TRBV5-1 and TRBJ2-3; tentative D call: TRBD1 (5 bases). The germline V gene has CDR1 SGHRS and CDR2 YFSETQ. This CDR3 is built from 14 residues. The V end was cut by 4 bases, the J end by 9 bases, with 18 bases between. In nucleotides, the CDR3 is TGCGCCAGCAGCCCGGACACCAGCTGGGTGACGCAGTATTTT. Its protein product is CASSPDTSWVTQYF.

The rearrangement links TRBV11-2 to TRBJ2-3; 10 nucleotides line up with TRBD2. V lost 5 bases to trimming and J lost 8 bases; unmatched junction nucleotides: 10. This CDR3 region has 15 residues. Germline V lookup: CDR1 SGHAT, CDR2 FQNNGV. CDR3 coding DNA: TGTGCCAGCAGCCCACTAGCGGGACCAAGGGGTACGCAGTATTTT. Amino acid sequence: CASSPLAGPRGTQYF.

The gene calls are TRBV4-2 and TRBJ2-7, with 13 bases aligning to TRBD2. Germline CDR1 and CDR2: LGHNA and YNFKEQ. The J segment lost 6 bases and the V segment lost 5 bases, leaving 10 bases of the junction unmatched. The CDR3 has 16 amino acids. The CDR3 region has the DNA TGTGCCAGCAGCACTGCCGGGACTAGCGGGAAAGGCGAGCAGTACTTC. Amino acids: CASSTAGTSGKGEQYF.

J is TRBJ2-1 and V is TRBV28; D is ambiguous. The ends were cut back, 6 bases at V and 7 bases at J, with 13 bases in the middle. The germline V gene encodes CDR1 MDHEN and CDR2 SYDVKM. This CDR3 has 13 amino acids. The DNA for the CDR3 is TGTGCCAGCAGCGTCCCAGTTTTGAATGAGCAGTTCTTC. Translating gives CASSVPVLNEQFF.

The gene calls are TRBV2 and TRBJ1-2; 10 bases are a match to TRBD1. The CDR3 spans 15 residues. The germline V gene encodes CDR1 SNHLY and CDR2 FYNNEI. With V trimmed by 6 bases and J by 3 bases, 7 bases remained unmatched. The CDR3 DNA is TGTGCCAGCAGGACAGGGGGCGTTTGGGACTATGGCTACACCTTC. Protein: CASRTGGVWDYGYTF.

The CDR3 coding sequence is TGCGCCAGCAGGTTAGGGCTCTCTGGGGCCAACGTCCTGACTTTC. Translation gives CASRLGLSGANVLTF. This sequence joins TRBV5-1 and TRBJ2-6; D remains ambiguous. V lost 5 bases and J 0 bases, leaving 9 bases between the germline ends. The V gene's germline CDR1 is SGHRS and CDR2 YFSETQ. The CDR3 spans 15 residues.

This rearrangement joins TRBV5-6 to TRBJ1-1; possible D gene TRBD1, 6 bases. The CDR3 is made up of 18 amino acids. The germline V and J ends were trimmed by 3 bases and 10 bases, with 31 bases remaining between them. Germline V lookup: CDR1 SGHDT, CDR2 YYEEEE. CDR3 coding DNA: TGTGCCAGCAGCTATTACCGGGGAATACAGGGAAAGGAAAAGGGAGCTTTCTTT. It is translated as CASSYYRGIQGKEKGAFF.

This clone has a handful of counts. The V gene is TRBV25-1, the J gene TRBJ2-1, with D hard to call. The V gene's germline CDR1 is MGHDK and CDR2 SYGVNS. Deletions cut 3 bases from V and 0 bases from J, with 3 bases between. The CDR3 runs to 13 residues. CDR3 loop: CASSEASYNEQFF. For the CDR3, the DNA is TGTGCCAGCAGTGAGGCCTCCTACAATGAGCAGTTCTTC.

The rearrangement uses TRBV7-8 and TRBJ2-5; the match to TRBD2 covers 10 bases. Trimming removed 1 base from V and 5 bases from J; junction bases left unmatched: 10. In germline, CDR1 is SGHVS, CDR2 FQNEAQ. The CDR3 is 17 residues long. The CDR3 nucleotides read TGTGCCAGCAGCTTAGGGCTAGCGGGAGCGTCCAGGGAGACCCAGTACTTC. Protein sequence: CASSLGLAGASRETQYF.

The CDR3 DNA follows: TGTGCCAGCAGCTATGGCGGGAGCCGGGGCACAGATACGCAGTATTTT. Its translation: CASSYGGSRGTDTQYF. The chain carries TRBV9 and TRBJ2-3, with TRBD2 identical over 7 bases. The junction had 9 bases not matched to a gene; V was cut back by 4 bases and J by 1 base. From germline, CDR1 is SGDLS and CDR2 YYNGEE. CDR3 length: 16 amino acids.

The genes are TRBV11-2 and TRBJ2-7, with D possibly being TRBD1 (6 bases). CDR1 and CDR2 (germline): SGHAT, FQNNGV. This CDR3 contains 14 residues. Trimming cost V 5 bases and J 3 bases, with 14 bases left between them. The CDR3 DNA is TGTGCCAGCAGCCTTGGGACACATAGCTACGAGCAGTACTTC. It encodes CASSLGTHSYEQYF. Full variable domain (rest looked up from reference TRBV11-2 and TRBJ2-7): EAGVAQSPRYKIIEKRQSVAFWCNPISGHATLYWYQQILGQGPKLLIQFQNNGVVDDSQLPKDRFSAERLKGVDSTLKIQPAKLEDSAVYLCASSLGTHSYEQYFGPGTRLTVT.

The chain recombines TRBV25-1 with TRBJ2-1, with D unclear. Trimming took off 6 bases at V and 5 bases at J, with 8 bases between the two ends. The CDR3 spans 12 residues. The germline gives CDR1 MGHDK, CDR2 SYGVNS. The CDR3 reads CASRRPNNEQFF. CDR3 DNA sequence: TGTGCCAGCAGAAGGCCCAACAATGAGCAGTTCTTC.

This chain links TRBV5-1 with TRBJ2-1; D not certain. V lost 5 bases and J lost 8, with 20 bases in between. Germline V lookup: CDR1 SGHRS, CDR2 YFSETQ. CDR3 size: 15 residues. The CDR3 nucleotides read TGCGCCAGCAGGATACTACCGTCGACTGCCGATGAGCAGTTCTTC. It codes for CASRILPSTADEQFF.

This chain uses TRBV29-1 with TRBJ1-1; D gene unclear. Germline CDR1 and CDR2: SQVTM and ANQGSEA. V shed 2 bases and J shed 3 bases, with 7 bases lying between them. The CDR3 covers 12 residues. The DNA for the CDR3 is TGCAGCGTTGAAAACAGATACACTGAAGCTTTCTTT. The encoded protein is CSVENRYTEAFF.

This clone was observed once. The chain's CDR3 is CASRSFRTAEAFF. CDR3 nucleotides: TGTGCCAGCAGGAGCTTTAGGACAGCTGAAGCTTTCTTT. The chain uses TRBV11-2 and TRBJ1-1; the D gene is possibly TRBD1 (6 bases). The germline V and J ends were trimmed by 6 bases and 6 bases, with 14 bases remaining between them. The CDR3 has 13 residues. CDR1 is SGHAT, CDR2 FQNNGV, per germline.

This chain connects TRBV19 to TRBJ2-6; possibly TRBD1 for D (6 bases). Trimming took 7 bases from V and 1 from J, leaving 14 bases between them. The CDR3 is 16 amino acids. Germline-derived CDR1 and CDR2 are LNHDA and SQIVND (reference sequence). DNA of the CDR3: TGTGCCAGTACCCCGACCCAGGGGTCTGGGGCCAACGTCCTGACTTTC. This translates into CASTPTQGSGANVLTF.

This sequence joins TRBV6-5 and TRBJ2-7; 8 nucleotides line up with TRBD1. The V gene's germline CDR1 is MNHEY and CDR2 SVGAGI. The length of the CDR3 is 14 residues. Trimming removed 2 bases from V and 1 base from J; junction bases left unmatched: 1. CDR3 bases: TGTGCCAGCAGTTACCAGGGGGCTTCCTACGAGCAGTACTTC. Translation gives CASSYQGASYEQYF.

The chain carries TRBV5-1 and TRBJ2-7; D is possibly TRBD2 (6 bases). The CDR3 contains 14 residues. Germline CDR1 reads SGHRS; CDR2 reads YFSETQ. With 0 bases removed from V and 3 bases from J, the gap between germline ends came to 10 bases. In DNA, the CDR3 is TGCGCCAGCAGCTTGGGGAGGGGTCTCTACGAGCAGTACTTC. Amino acids: CASSLGRGLYEQYF.

This clone has just a few counts. The chain has TRBV27 and TRBJ2-3; D unclear. There are 14 residues in the CDR3. Trimming removed 2 bases at V and 4 bases at J, with 10 bases between. Per the germline V gene, CDR1 is MNHEY and CDR2 is SMNVEV (reference sequence). CDR3 loop: CASSLNSPPDTQYF. The CDR3 DNA is TGTGCCAGCAGTTTAAATTCTCCCCCAGATACGCAGTATTTT.

The CDR3 sequence: CASSPTSGGRYEQYF. The DNA of the CDR3 is TGTGCCAGCAGCCCGACTAGCGGGGGGAGGTACGAGCAGTACTTC. The rearrangement links TRBV11-3 to TRBJ2-7; 13 bases map to TRBD2. The trim removed 5 bases at V and 4 bases at J, leaving 5 bases unmatched. This CDR3 region has 15 residues. Germline V gene lookup returns CDR1 SGHNT and CDR2 YENEEA.

The J gene is TRBJ2-7, the V gene TRBV18; TRBD2 matches 12 bases. With 6 bases clipped from V and 7 bases from J, the junction kept 4 bases outside the gene matches. Germline V gene lookup returns CDR1 KGHSH and CDR2 LQKENI. This CDR3 spans 13 amino acids. The CDR3 here is CASSGLAGREQYF. The DNA of the CDR3 is TGTGCCAGCTCCGGACTAGCGGGACGGGAGCAGTACTTC.

Comment on this clone: One end of the junction does not line up with germline, which may come from a read error. CDR3 sequence reads: CASSLYTGELFF. CDR3 nucleotides: TGTGCTAGCAGCCTATACACCGGGGAGCTGTTTTTT. The rearrangement uses TRBV7-7 and TRBJ2-2; unclear D gene. CDR1 and CDR2 from the germline V gene are SSHAT and FNYEAQ (reference sequence). This CDR3 is built from 12 residues.

This clone was seen more than once but under ten times. The chain links TRBV7-8 to TRBJ1-5; D call uncertain. CDR1 is SGHVS and CDR2 is FQNEAQ in the germline V gene. This CDR3 spans 14 amino acids. The ends were cut back, 6 bases at V and 3 bases at J, with 12 bases in the middle. The DNA for the CDR3 is TGTGCCAGCAGTGGCCTTCACCCCAATCAGCCCCAGCATTTT. This encodes CASSGLHPNQPQHF.

The V gene is TRBV5-6, the J gene TRBJ1-1; D is unresolved. The V and J ends lost 1 base and 1 base respectively, with 5 bases between them. The CDR3 contains 13 residues. The germline V gene encodes CDR1 SGHDT and CDR2 YYEEEE. The DNA for the CDR3 is TGTGCCAGCAGCTTGCGGCAGAACACTGAAGCTTTCTTT. Its translation: CASSLRQNTEAFF.